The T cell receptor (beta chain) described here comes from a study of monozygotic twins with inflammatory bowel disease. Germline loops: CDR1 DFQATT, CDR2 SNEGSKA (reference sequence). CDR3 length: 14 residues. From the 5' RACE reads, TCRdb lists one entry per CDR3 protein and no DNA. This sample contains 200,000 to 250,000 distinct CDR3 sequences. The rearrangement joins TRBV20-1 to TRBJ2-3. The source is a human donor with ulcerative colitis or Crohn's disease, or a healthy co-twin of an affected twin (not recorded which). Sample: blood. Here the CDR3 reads CSARLGLDTDTQYF.